Here is one T cell receptor (beta chain) with its context. Its specific antigen is unknown. Nothing much larger sits one base from this clone, and base qualities are not available. The data were obtained in a study of shared T cell receptors in the human thymus (dated by TCRdb to about 2021). Study-wide context: The study investigated the way shared, self-reactive T-cell receptor alpha chains are produced in the human thymus.

V sheds 4 bases and J sheds 3 bases, leaving 9 bases between their ends. The germline V gene provides CDR1 LGHNA and CDR2 YNFKEQ. CDR3 length: 13 amino acids, cysteine to phenylalanine. Just the 39-base CDR3 DNA is kept, in frame starting at base 1. The library was produced with the immunoSEQ multiplex PCR assay. TCRdb took over this immuneACCESS table, retaining in-frame rearrangements with V and J assigned. Such tables are incomplete; in checked studies, under half of the missing clones stem from an unresolved V gene, and the remainder is unexplained. A total of hundreds of thousands of clones appear in this sample, 80% to 90% of them only once. The ten biggest clones cover around 0.0099% of the sample. The sample was also reused in another study, on human thymus T cells. Per the second study: The donors were immunologically healthy infants in Finland who had open corrective cardiac surgery for congenital heart defects. The thymus tissue came from surgical resects taken out during corrective cardiac surgery. V and J gene segment usage appeared biased in both thymic and peripheral blood repertoires. The related research reported highly overlapping thymic TCR repertoires among unrelated individuals. The study characterized TCR alpha and beta repertoires from about 8 infant thymus samples and a few related peripheral blood samples. Donor ages ranged from about 7 to 244 days, and the cohort comprised six or seven male and a couple of female infants. Thymocytes were mechanically released from the tissue and were stored as pellets of roughly 9-30 million cells at -70 degrees C. A QIAsymphony instrument was used to extract genomic DNA from frozen cell pellets. The immunoSEQ multiplex PCR assay was used to amplify the TCRB and TCRAD loci from a standardized quantity of quality-controlled genomic DNA. The V(D)J region was spanned by amplicons of a length sufficient to cover the CDR3 and to identify V and J genes. Amplicon sequencing was performed on an Illumina platform through the commercial immunoSEQ service. Primer bias and sequencing errors were corrected as previously described, and TCRAD and TCRB were defined on the basis of the IMGT database. The repertoires were analysed using immunoSEQ Analyzer 3.0 and VDJTools for basic statistics, V/J segment usage, diversity estimates, rarefaction and pairwise overlap. Diversity was estimated using the Chao1, ChaoE, Efron-Thisted, Shannon and inverse Simpson indices, and was also estimated on datasets down-sampled to the size of the smallest sample. Repertoire overlap was determined by strict matching of CDR3 nucleotide sequence, V gene and J gene, and Jaccard-based multidimensional scaling clustering was applied. Thymus samples yielded on average approximately 840,000 unique TCRB clonotypes, compared with roughly 92,000 from blood samples.

The chain is made from TRBV4-2 and TRBJ1-2; D gene: possibly TRBD1, on 6 matching bases. Sequencing used thymocytes. This receptor was obtained from a girl in the first two years of life with a congenital heart defect. Donor details come from another sample of the same person, matched by shared clones. The sequenced DNA: TGTGCCAGCAGCCCAGGGGCTCACTATGGCTACACCTTC. This yields the protein CASSPGAHYGYTF.